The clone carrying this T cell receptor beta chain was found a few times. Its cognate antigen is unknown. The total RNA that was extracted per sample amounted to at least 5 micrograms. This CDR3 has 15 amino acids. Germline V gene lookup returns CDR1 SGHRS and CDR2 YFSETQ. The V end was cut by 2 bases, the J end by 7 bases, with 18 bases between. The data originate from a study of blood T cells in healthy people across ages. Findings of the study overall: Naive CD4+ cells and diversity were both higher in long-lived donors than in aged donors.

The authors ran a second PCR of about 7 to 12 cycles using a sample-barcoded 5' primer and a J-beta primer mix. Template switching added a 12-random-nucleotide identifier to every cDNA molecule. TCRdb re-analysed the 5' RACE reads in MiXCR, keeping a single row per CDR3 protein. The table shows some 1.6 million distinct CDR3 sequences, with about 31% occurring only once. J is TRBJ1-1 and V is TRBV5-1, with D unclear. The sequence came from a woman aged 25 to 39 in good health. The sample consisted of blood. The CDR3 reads CASSFESGRPIEAFF. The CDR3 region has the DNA TGCGCCAGCAGCTTTGAGTCGGGCAGGCCGATTGAAGCTTTCTTT.